The clone carrying this TCR beta chain was recorded a few times. Antigen: not known. CDR3 length: 11 amino acids. Germline values: CDR1 SQVTM, CDR2 ANQGSEA. The V end lost 4 bases, the J end lost 3 bases, and 6 bases lay between the germline ends. The iRepertoire nested amplicon-rescue multiplex PCR amplified TCR alpha and beta CDR3s from RNA. For one-step reverse transcription and amplification, about 85-400 ng of tissue mRNA or PBMC total RNA was used. TCRdb reprocessed the multiplex PCR reads with MiXCR, giving one entry per CDR3 protein. Altogether some 110,000 distinct CDR3 sequences are present, around 23% being singletons, with the ten largest covering nearly 15%. This entry comes from a study of glioma-infiltrating T cells. Study outcomes and limitations: Very few CDR3 sequences were shared between tissue and blood. Non-neoplastic patients had below-expected tissue-blood divergence, while all gliomas exceeded expectation.

The rearrangement joins TRBV29-1 to TRBJ2-5; D perhaps matches TRBD2 (6 bases). Sequencing input: glioma tissue, nonneoplastic brain tissue, or PBMCs (not recorded which). The sequence was collected from a human donor with low-grade glioma or glioblastoma, undergoing nonglioma brain surgery, or in good health (not recorded which). The CDR3 coding sequence is TGCAGCGTTGGGGGGGAAGAGACCCAGTACTTC. Protein: CSVGGEETQYF.